This TCR beta chain emerged from a study of CD8+ T cells in alopecia areata. CDR1 and CDR2 (germline): MNHNY, SVGAGI (reference sequence). Trimming left V 2 bases short and J 8 bases short, with 12 bases between. The CDR3 covers 13 residues. Extracted from the samples, RNA was reverse transcribed into cDNA to serve as the sequencing template. The assay was immunoSEQ multiplex PCR, and TCRdb's table has in-frame clones only and misses some. The sample yields about 130,000 clones, about 46% seen once. The source material was CD8+ T cells sorted from blood, sampled at week 0. This TCR was recovered from a human donor with alopecia areata. This chain uses TRBV6-6 with TRBJ1-1, with D perhaps matching TRBD1 (6 bases). The CDR3 bases are TGTGCCAGCAGTTACCAGTGGGGGACAGAAGCTTTCTTT. It encodes CASSYQWGTEAFF.